This record looks at one TCR beta chain sequence and its context. The antigen remains unidentified. Every patient experienced relapse after autologous stem cell transplantation, and brentuximab vedotin exposure varied. Germline V gene data show CDR1 as SGHRS and CDR2 as YFSETQ. The CDR3 loop spans 15 amino acids. With 1 base removed from V and 8 bases from J, the gap between germline ends came to 15 bases. The data were taken from a study of PD-1 blockade in classical Hodgkin lymphoma. Study outcomes and limitations: Whereas CD4+ TCR diversity had risen significantly by C4D1, CD8+ TCR diversity had not.

Sequenced by immunoSEQ multiplex PCR; TCRdb stores in-frame clones only, minus some. This sample has approximately 44,000 clones; 60% to 85% occur once, and the top ten carry 3%. The sequence was collected from a human donor with classical Hodgkin lymphoma. The rearrangement links TRBV5-1 to TRBJ1-4; D gene unclear. The sample here was peripheral blood mononuclear cells (PBMCs), taken at baseline. CDR3 protein: CASSLLQPSEEKLFF. CDR3 DNA sequence: TGCGCCAGCAGCTTGTTGCAGCCCAGTGAAGAAAAACTGTTTTTT.